The 27 T cell receptor beta chains below all came from one sample that was sequenced in a study of shared clonotypes between healthy human individuals. Naive CD8 cells lacked CD45RO and underwent positive selection for CCR7, leaving out terminally differentiated effector memory CD45RA+ cells. The protocol was immunoSEQ multiplex PCR, while the TCRdb copy is restricted to in-frame clones and leaves out a portion. The repertoire holds 2 million or so clones, with roughly 95% as singletons. Sequencing input: naive CD8+ T cells sorted from blood. These receptors originate from a man aged 18 to 29 in good health.

This clone was observed a single time. The rearrangement links TRBV28 to TRBJ1-1, with D unclear. The CDR3 has 16 amino acids. CDR1 is MDHEN, CDR2 SYDVKM, per germline. V was trimmed by 6 bases and J by 0 bases, leaving 17 bases between them. The CDR3 here is CASSPGNPIVNTEAFF. CDR3 bases: TGTGCCAGCAGCCCTGGTAACCCCATAGTGAACACTGAAGCTTTCTTT.

The rearrangement joins TRBV7-6 to TRBJ2-7, with 8 bases aligning to TRBD1. The CDR3 length is 15 residues. Per the germline V gene, CDR1 is SGHVS and CDR2 is FNYEAQ. V lost 5 bases to trimming and J lost 2 bases; unmatched junction nucleotides: 8. CDR3 coding DNA: TGTGCCAGCAGCCCAGGACAGGGTGGGACCTACGAGCAGTACTTC. As protein: CASSPGQGGTYEQYF. The whole variable domain, remainder taken from reference TRBV7-6 and TRBJ2-7, is GAGVSQSPRYKVTKRGQDVALRCDPISGHVSLYWYRQALGQGPEFLTYFNYEAQQDKSGLPNDRFSAERPEGSISTLTIQRTEQRDSAMYRCASSPGQGGTYEQYFGPGTRLTVT.

The chain joins TRBV7-9 to TRBJ1-2; D remains unclear. The CDR3 runs to 15 residues. The V gene's germline CDR1 is SEHNR and CDR2 FQNEAQ (reference sequence). V gave up 4 bases and J gave up 1 base, with 13 bases separating them. The CDR3 here is CASSSPGPSNYGYTF. The CDR3 DNA sequence: TGTGCCAGCAGCTCCCCCGGACCTAGTAACTATGGCTACACCTTC.

The J gene is TRBJ2-7, the V gene TRBV27; D ambiguous. The CDR3 loop spans 11 amino acids. Germline V gives CDR1 MNHEY, CDR2 SMNVEV (reference sequence). V was trimmed by 1 base and J by 5 bases, leaving 3 bases between them. CDR3 amino acids: CASSLFDEQYF. CDR3 DNA sequence: TGTGCCAGCAGTTTATTCGACGAGCAGTACTTC.

This chain joins TRBV9 and TRBJ1-4; TRBD1 matches 8 bases. This CDR3 contains 18 residues. Trimming took 1 base from V and 5 from J; bases not matched to a gene: 13. CDR1 and CDR2 (germline): SGDLS, YYNGEE. CDR3 sequence: CASSVSGTGGDRNEKLFF. CDR3 DNA: TGTGCCAGCAGCGTATCTGGGACAGGAGGAGATAGGAATGAAAAACTGTTTTTT.

CDR3 amino acids: CASSSSGVHEQYF. CDR3 DNA sequence: TGTGCCAGCAGTTCTAGCGGGGTCCACGAGCAGTACTTC. The rearrangement uses TRBV27 and TRBJ2-7; 9 positions agree with TRBD2. The germline gives CDR1 MNHEY, CDR2 SMNVEV (reference sequence). The CDR3 covers 13 residues. With V trimmed by 4 bases and J by 5 bases, 3 bases remained unmatched.

This clone has more than one count but fewer than ten. The V gene is TRBV27, the J gene TRBJ1-6, with no clear D. V lost 2 bases, J lost 7 bases, and 12 bases lay in between. The CDR3 covers 15 residues. Germline V lookup: CDR1 MNHEY, CDR2 SMNVEV (reference sequence). This CDR3 is CASSLIRAGNSPLHF. As DNA, the CDR3 is TGTGCCAGCAGTTTAATCCGGGCCGGGAATTCACCCCTCCACTTT.

The chain joins TRBV5-1 to TRBJ1-4; 12 positions agree with TRBD1. The length of the CDR3 is 17 residues. The ends lost 3 bases at V and 7 bases at J; junction bases unmatched: 10. Germline assignment: CDR1 SGHRS and CDR2 YFSETQ. CDR3 in amino acids: CASSSSRDRGLSEKLFF. CDR3 coding DNA: TGCGCCAGCAGCTCAAGCCGGGACAGGGGGCTAAGTGAAAAACTGTTTTTT.

V usage is TRBV6-1 and J usage is TRBJ1-2; D is unclear. V gave up 6 bases and J gave up 4 bases, with 9 bases separating them. The germline gives CDR1 MNHNS, CDR2 SASEGT. The CDR3 loop spans 12 amino acids. The CDR3 loop is CASSPGRYGYTF. The CDR3 DNA reads as TGTGCCAGCAGCCCAGGCCGCTATGGCTACACCTTC.

The chain combines TRBV11-2 with TRBJ2-1, with 13 bases aligning to TRBD2. This CDR3 comprises 16 residues. The V and J ends lost 5 bases and 5 bases, in that order; junction bases with no gene match: 6. Per germline, CDR1 SGHAT and CDR2 FQNNGV. In DNA form, the CDR3 reads TGTGCCAGCAGCCGGACTAGCGGGAGTGCCCACAATGAGCAGTTCTTC. This sequence encodes CASSRTSGSAHNEQFF.

This chain connects TRBV5-1 to TRBJ2-5; D might be TRBD1 (5 bases). The CDR3 totals 13 residues. Germline CDR1 SGHRS, CDR2 YFSETQ. Trimming took 4 bases from V and 7 from J, leaving 14 bases between them. The CDR3 sequence: CASSARLGATQYF. CDR3 nucleotides: TGCGCCAGCAGCGCCAGATTAGGGGCGACCCAGTACTTC.

V usage is TRBV27 and J usage is TRBJ2-1; 8 bases map to TRBD2. CDR1 MNHEY and CDR2 SMNVEV come from the germline V gene (reference sequence). J gave up 10 bases and V 2 bases, and 7 bases lay outside the gene matches. The CDR3 has 14 residues. The CDR3 sequence: CASSLAGGAGEQFF. Written as DNA, the CDR3 is TGTGCCAGCAGTTTAGCGGGAGGAGCGGGGGAGCAGTTCTTC.

The V gene is TRBV18, the J gene TRBJ2-3; D is unresolved. The CDR3 is 15 residues long. Germline V lookup: CDR1 KGHSH, CDR2 LQKENI. V was shortened by 2 bases and J by 2 bases, with 11 bases between the two germline ends. The CDR3 coding sequence is TGTGCCAGCTCACCAGGTCGCGGTTCCACAGATACGCAGTATTTT. It codes for CASSPGRGSTDTQYF.

This chain joins TRBV11-2 and TRBJ1-6; D is unresolved. Germline CDR1 reads SGHAT; CDR2 reads FQNNGV. The CDR3 runs 15 residues. V was cut by 3 bases and J by 8 bases, with 14 bases left in between. The CDR3 is CASSFGQPKDSPLHF. The CDR3, as DNA: TGTGCCAGCAGCTTTGGGCAGCCCAAGGATTCACCCCTCCACTTT.

V usage is TRBV19 and J usage is TRBJ1-3; 10 bases line up with TRBD1. The CDR3 totals 17 residues. V shed 8 bases and J 4 bases; nucleotides not matched to a gene: 14. CDR1 and CDR2 (germline): LNHDA, SQIVND (reference sequence). DNA for the CDR3: TGTGCCAGTGGTCCGACCGGGACAGGGGTCCGGGGAAACACCATATATTTT. As protein: CASGPTGTGVRGNTIYF.

V is TRBV19 and J is TRBJ2-2, with TRBD1 matching 9 bases. The CDR3 is 13 amino acids. J lost 6 bases, V lost 6 bases, and 2 bases had no gene match. Germline V lookup: CDR1 LNHDA, CDR2 SQIVND (reference sequence). The CDR3 loop reads CASRQGAAGELFF. In DNA, the CDR3 is TGTGCCAGTAGACAGGGGGCGGCCGGGGAGCTGTTTTTT.

The gene calls are TRBV5-1 and TRBJ2-3; no firm D call. CDR3 length equals 13 residues. V was clipped by 4 bases and J by 2 bases, with 8 bases between them. The germline V gene encodes CDR1 SGHRS and CDR2 YFSETQ. The CDR3 is CASSLRYTDTQYF. The CDR3 DNA follows: TGCGCCAGCAGCCTAAGATACACAGATACGCAGTATTTT.

J is TRBJ2-3 and V is TRBV9; D is undetermined. Looked up from germline, CDR1 is SGDLS and CDR2 is YYNGEE. V lost 3 bases and J 3 bases, leaving 11 bases between the germline ends. This CDR3 comprises 14 residues. The DNA of the CDR3 is TGTGCCAGCAGCGATACCCGACGGACAGATACGCAGTATTTT. Its protein is CASSDTRRTDTQYF.

As regards this clone: The sample has other DNA sequences that encode this CDR3 too. The chain is built from TRBV4-1 and TRBJ2-7; weak D call: TRBD1 (6 bases). CDR1 and CDR2 (germline): MGHRA, YSYEKL. V gave up 0 bases and J gave up 2 bases, with 11 bases separating them. The CDR3 sequence is 15 residues long. CDR3 nucleotide sequence: TGCGCCAGCAGCCAAGATAGACAGGCAGCCTACGAGCAGTACTTC. It codes for CASSQDRQAAYEQYF.

This chain links TRBV7-6 with TRBJ2-3, with 13 bases aligning to TRBD2. The CDR3 is 16 amino acids. Unmatched junction bases numbered 6, after V lost 5 bases and J lost 4 bases. Germline assignment: CDR1 SGHVS and CDR2 FNYEAQ. CDR3 sequence: CASSHGLAGVADTQYF. CDR3 coding DNA: TGTGCCAGCAGCCATGGACTAGCGGGGGTGGCAGATACGCAGTATTTT.

V usage is TRBV6-5 and J usage is TRBJ2-7; TRBD1 agrees at 8 bases. V was clipped by 7 bases and J by 5 bases; unmatched bases: 7. Per germline, CDR1 MNHEY and CDR2 SVGAGI. The CDR3 runs 13 residues. The CDR3: CASTVAGGHEQYF. CDR3 DNA sequence: TGTGCCAGCACCGTCGCAGGGGGCCACGAGCAGTACTTC.

V and J are TRBV28 and TRBJ2-1, with TRBD1 as a possible D gene (6 bases). CDR1 and CDR2 (germline): MDHEN, SYDVKM. This CDR3 has 12 amino acids. Trimming pared 5 bases from V and 7 bases from J, leaving 9 bases between. The CDR3 region is CASSTQGNEQFF. Written as DNA, the CDR3 is TGTGCCAGCAGTACACAGGGTAATGAGCAGTTCTTC.

This chain connects TRBV6-1 to TRBJ2-7; 7 positions match TRBD1. V shed 7 bases and J 0 bases; nucleotides not matched to a gene: 9. CDR3 length: 15 amino acids. Per germline, CDR1 MNHNS and CDR2 SASEGT. The CDR3 bases are TGTGCCAGCATGGGGTGGGGACAGAGCTCCTACGAGCAGTACTTC. This gives the protein CASMGWGQSSYEQYF.

The chain uses TRBV13 and TRBJ2-3; D is unresolved. CDR1 and CDR2 (germline): PRHDT, FYEKMQ (reference sequence). Trimming took off 1 base at V and 0 bases at J, with 14 bases between the two ends. CDR3 length: 17 residues. CDR3 bases: TGTGCCAGCAGCTTAGAAGGTGCCGAGGCGAGCACAGATACGCAGTATTTT. As protein: CASSLEGAEASTDTQYF. Together with reference TRBV13 and TRBJ2-3, the CDR3 gives the full variable domain: AAGVIQSPRHLIKEKRETATLKCYPIPRHDTVYWYQQGPGQDPQFLISFYEKMQSDKGSIPDRFSAQQFSDYHSELNMSSLELGDSALYFCASSLEGAEASTDTQYFGPGTRLTVL.

This chain uses TRBV5-1 with TRBJ2-1; D may be TRBD2 (5 bases). From germline, CDR1 is SGHRS and CDR2 YFSETQ. V shed 4 bases and J shed 6 bases, with 14 bases lying between them. This CDR3 comprises 14 residues. The CDR3 region has the DNA TGCGCCAGCAGCCCGGGGTCCGGGGTCAATGAGCAGTTCTTC. It yields the protein CASSPGSGVNEQFF. Filled out from reference TRBV5-1 and TRBJ2-1, the complete variable domain reads KAGVTQTPRYLIKTRGQQVTLSCSPISGHRSVSWYQQTPGQGLQFLFEYFSETQRNKGNFPGRFSGRQFSNSRSEMNVSTLELGDSALYLCASSPGSGVNEQFFGPGTRLTVL.

V and J are TRBV13 and TRBJ2-3; D might be TRBD2 (6 bases). Germline V gene lookup returns CDR1 PRHDT and CDR2 FYEKMQ (reference sequence). The CDR3 has 16 amino acids. V was clipped by 4 bases and J by 6 bases, with 20 bases between them. The CDR3 DNA reads as TGTGCCAGCAGCTCCACCACCGGGAGTCAGAGGGATACGCAGTATTTT. This sequence encodes CASSSTTGSQRDTQYF. The full variable domain, rest sourced from reference TRBV13 and TRBJ2-3, is AAGVIQSPRHLIKEKRETATLKCYPIPRHDTVYWYQQGPGQDPQFLISFYEKMQSDKGSIPDRFSAQQFSDYHSELNMSSLELGDSALYFCASSSTTGSQRDTQYFGPGTRLTVL.

To note about this clone: The same CDR3 also results from other DNA sequences found in this sample. The chain is built from TRBV29-1 and TRBJ2-3; D unclear. Germline V lookup: CDR1 SQVTM, CDR2 ANQGSEA. The CDR3 contains 10 residues. Trimming removed 4 bases at V and 4 bases at J, with 3 bases between. The chain's CDR3 is CSVGSDTQYF. In DNA form, the CDR3 reads TGCAGCGTTGGGTCAGATACGCAGTATTTT.